This T cell receptor beta chain was sequenced during a study of identical twins. General study results and limits: Without tracking the same donors, conclusions rested on cross-sectional statistical analysis. High-abundance cord blood beta clonotypes had fewer insertions; memory repertoires showed none. Zero-insertion results could be subject to partial confounding by invariant MAIT and iNKT cells.

TCRdb used MiXCR to reprocess the 5' RACE reads, holding one entry per CDR3 protein. The sample records more than 250,000 distinct CDR3 sequences, around 8.8% being singletons. V gave up 3 bases and J gave up 6 bases, with 10 bases separating them. CDR3 length: 13 amino acids. Germline CDR1 is LGHNA and CDR2 is YNFKEQ. Note on this clonotype: No antigen is known for it.

The same data also went into a second study, on yellow fever vaccine responses in identical twins.

This receptor was obtained from a woman aged 18-29 years in good health. The chain joins TRBV4-2 to TRBJ2-3; perhaps TRBD2 as D (6 bases). Sample: memory (CD45RO+) T cells sorted from blood. CDR3 nucleotide sequence: TGTGCCAGCAGCCATTCGGGACTTGATACGCAGTATTTT. This translates into CASSHSGLDTQYF.